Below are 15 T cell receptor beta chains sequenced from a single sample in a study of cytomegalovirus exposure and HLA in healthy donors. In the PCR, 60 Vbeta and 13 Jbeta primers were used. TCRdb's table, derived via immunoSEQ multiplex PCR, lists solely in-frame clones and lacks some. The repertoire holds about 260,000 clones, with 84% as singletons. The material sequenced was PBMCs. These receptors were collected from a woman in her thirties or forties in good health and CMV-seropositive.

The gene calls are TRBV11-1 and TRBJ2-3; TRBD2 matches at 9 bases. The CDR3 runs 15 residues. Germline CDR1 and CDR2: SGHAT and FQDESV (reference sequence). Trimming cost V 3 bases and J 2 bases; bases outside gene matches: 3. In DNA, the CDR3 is TGTGCCAGCAGCTTGGCGGGAGGGCCCACAGATACGCAGTATTTT. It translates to CASSLAGGPTDTQYF.

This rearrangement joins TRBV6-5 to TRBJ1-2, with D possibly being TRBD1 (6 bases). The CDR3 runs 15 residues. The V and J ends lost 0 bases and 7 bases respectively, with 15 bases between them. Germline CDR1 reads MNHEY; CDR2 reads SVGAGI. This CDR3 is CASSYSVGQGFGYTF. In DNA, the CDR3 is TGTGCCAGCAGTTACTCGGTCGGGCAGGGGTTTGGCTACACCTTC.

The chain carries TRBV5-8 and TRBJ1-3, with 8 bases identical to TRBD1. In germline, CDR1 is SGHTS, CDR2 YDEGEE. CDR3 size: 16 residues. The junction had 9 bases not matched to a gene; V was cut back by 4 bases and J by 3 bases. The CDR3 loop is CASSAYRGTLGNTIYF. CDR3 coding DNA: TGTGCCAGCAGCGCCTACAGGGGGACACTTGGAAACACCATATATTTT. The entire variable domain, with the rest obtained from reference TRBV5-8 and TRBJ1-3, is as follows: EAGVTQSPTHLIKTRGQQATLRCSPISGHTSVYWYQQALGLGLQFLLWYDEGEERNRGNFPPRFSGRQFPNYSSELNVNALELEDSALYLCASSAYRGTLGNTIYFGEGSWLTVV.

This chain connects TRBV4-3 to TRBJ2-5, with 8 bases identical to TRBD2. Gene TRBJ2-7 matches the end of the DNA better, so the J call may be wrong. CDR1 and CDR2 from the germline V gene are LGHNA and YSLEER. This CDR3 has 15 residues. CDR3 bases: TGCGCCAGCAGCCAAGGAGTAGCGGGGCGCTACGAGCAGTACTTC. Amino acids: CASSQGVAGRYEQYF.

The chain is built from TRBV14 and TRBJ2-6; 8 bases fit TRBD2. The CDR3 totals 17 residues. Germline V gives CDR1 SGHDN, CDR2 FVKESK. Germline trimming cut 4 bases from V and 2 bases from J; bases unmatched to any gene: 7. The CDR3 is CASSLAGGGPGANVLTF. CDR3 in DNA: TGTGCCAGCAGCCTAGCCGGGGGGGGGCCTGGGGCCAACGTCCTGACTTTC.

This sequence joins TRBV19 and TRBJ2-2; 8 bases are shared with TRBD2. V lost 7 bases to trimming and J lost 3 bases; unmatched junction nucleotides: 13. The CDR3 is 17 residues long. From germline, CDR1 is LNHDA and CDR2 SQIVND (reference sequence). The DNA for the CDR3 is TGTGCCAGTACCCAAATAGGGGCGGGAGGCTACACCGGGGAGCTGTTTTTT. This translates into CASTQIGAGGYTGELFF.

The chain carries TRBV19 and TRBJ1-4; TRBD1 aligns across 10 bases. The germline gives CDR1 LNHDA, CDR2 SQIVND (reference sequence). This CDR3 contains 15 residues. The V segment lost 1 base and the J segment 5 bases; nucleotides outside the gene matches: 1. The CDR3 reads CASSIVGQGNEKLFF. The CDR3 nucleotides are TGTGCCAGTAGTATAGTGGGACAGGGGAATGAAAAACTGTTTTTT.

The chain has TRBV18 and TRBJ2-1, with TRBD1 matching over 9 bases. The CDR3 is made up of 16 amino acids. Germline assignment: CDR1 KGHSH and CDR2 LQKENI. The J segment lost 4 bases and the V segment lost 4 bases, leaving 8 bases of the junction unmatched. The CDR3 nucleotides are TGTGCCAGCTCACACTGGACAGGGGTAGGATACAATGAGCAGTTCTTC. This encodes CASSHWTGVGYNEQFF.

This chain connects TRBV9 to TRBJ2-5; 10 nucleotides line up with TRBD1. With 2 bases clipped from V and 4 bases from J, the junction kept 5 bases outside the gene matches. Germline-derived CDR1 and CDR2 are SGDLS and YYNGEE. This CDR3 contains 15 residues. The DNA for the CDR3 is TGTGCCAGCAGCGTGGGACAGGGGTTAGTAGAGACCCAGTACTTC. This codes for CASSVGQGLVETQYF. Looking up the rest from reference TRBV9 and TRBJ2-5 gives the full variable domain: DSGVTQTPKHLITATGQRVTLRCSPRSGDLSVYWYQQSLDQGLQFLIQYYNGEERAKGNILERFSAQQFPDLHSELNLSSLELGDSALYFCASSVGQGLVETQYFGPGTRLLVL.

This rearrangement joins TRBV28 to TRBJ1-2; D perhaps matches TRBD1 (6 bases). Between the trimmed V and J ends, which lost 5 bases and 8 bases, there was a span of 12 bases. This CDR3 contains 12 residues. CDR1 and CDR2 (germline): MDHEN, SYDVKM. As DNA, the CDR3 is TGTGCCAGCAGTCACAGGGTTGGAGGCTACACCTTC. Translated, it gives CASSHRVGGYTF.

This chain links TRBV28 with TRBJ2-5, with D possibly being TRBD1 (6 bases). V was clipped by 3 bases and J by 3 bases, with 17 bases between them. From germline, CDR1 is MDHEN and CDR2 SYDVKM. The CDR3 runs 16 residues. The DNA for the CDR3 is TGTGCCAGCAGTTTCCTAGCTGGAGAGGGGGAAGAGACCCAGTACTTC. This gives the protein CASSFLAGEGEETQYF. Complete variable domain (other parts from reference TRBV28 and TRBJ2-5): DVKVTQSSRYLVKRTGEKVFLECVQDMDHENMFWYRQDPGLGLRLIYFSYDVKMKEKGDIPEGYSVSREKKERFSLILESASTNQTSMYLCASSFLAGEGEETQYFGPGTRLLVL.

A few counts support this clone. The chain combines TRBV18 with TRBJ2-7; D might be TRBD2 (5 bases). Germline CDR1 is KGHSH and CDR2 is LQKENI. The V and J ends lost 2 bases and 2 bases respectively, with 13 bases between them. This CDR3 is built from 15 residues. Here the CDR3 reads CASSPDGITAYEQYF. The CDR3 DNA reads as TGTGCCAGCTCACCAGACGGGATCACAGCCTACGAGCAGTACTTC.

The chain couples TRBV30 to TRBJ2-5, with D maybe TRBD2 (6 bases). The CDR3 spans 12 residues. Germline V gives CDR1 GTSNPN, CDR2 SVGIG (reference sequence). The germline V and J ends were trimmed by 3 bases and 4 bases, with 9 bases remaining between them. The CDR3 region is CAWSHGGETQYF. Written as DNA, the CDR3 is TGTGCCTGGAGCCACGGGGGAGAGACCCAGTACTTC.

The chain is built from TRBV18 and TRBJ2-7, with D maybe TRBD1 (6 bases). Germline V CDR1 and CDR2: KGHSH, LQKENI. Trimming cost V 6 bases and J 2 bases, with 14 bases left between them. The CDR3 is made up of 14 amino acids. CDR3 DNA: TGTGCCAGCTCGTCCGGGACACCGACCTACGAGCAGTACTTC. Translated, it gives CASSSGTPTYEQYF.

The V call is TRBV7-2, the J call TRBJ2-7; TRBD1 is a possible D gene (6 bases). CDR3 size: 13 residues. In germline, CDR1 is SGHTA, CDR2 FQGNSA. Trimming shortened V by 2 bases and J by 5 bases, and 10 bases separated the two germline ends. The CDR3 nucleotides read TGTGCCAGCAGCTTAAAACAGGGCCACGAGCAGTACTTC. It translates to CASSLKQGHEQYF. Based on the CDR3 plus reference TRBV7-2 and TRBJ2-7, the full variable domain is GAGVSQSPSNKVTEKGKDVELRCDPISGHTALYWYRQSLGQGLEFLIYFQGNSAPDKSGLPSDRFSAERTGGSVSTLTIQRTQQEDSAVYLCASSLKQGHEQYFGPGTRLTVT.